One T cell receptor beta chain is described in this entry. The sample comes from a study of blood T cell repertoires in COVID-19. Looking at the study overall: Sources were T cells, B-cell-depleted T cells, or PBMCs; the material itself was cDNA or gDNA.

This CDR3 contains 16 residues. Germline V gene lookup returns CDR1 KGHSH and CDR2 LQKENI. V lost 1 base to trimming and J lost 4 bases; unmatched junction nucleotides: 9. Only in-frame clones appear in the TCRdb table, and some are missing; sequencing was by immunoSEQ multiplex PCR. This table has hundreds of thousands of clones, about 90% appearing once. Enrolment of Seattle patients took place during active infection, and they were followed longitudinally. Specimen: peripheral blood. The V and J genes are TRBV18 and TRBJ1-1; 7 bases map to TRBD1. The sequence came from a woman between 65 and 79 years old with COVID-19, enrolled during active disease. CDR3 DNA sequence: TGTGCCAGCTCACCACGCCCCGTGGGACAGACCACTGAAGCTTTCTTT. Amino acids: CASSPRPVGQTTEAFF.